Each of the 21 T cell receptor beta chains below was sequenced from the same sample in a study of T-cell reconstitution after alpha-beta-depleted transplantation in children. Preparation of the TCRbeta library was carried out with unique molecular identifiers. TCRdb reprocessed the PCR reads with MiXCR, giving one entry per CDR3 protein. The table shows more than 450,000 distinct CDR3 sequences, with about a sixth occurring only once. The material sequenced was PBMCs from the stem cell graft donor, taken from the stem cell graft. Receptor source: a human donor who donated a stem cell graft to a child with acute lymphoblastic leukemia.

This clonotype was seen a handful of times. This sequence joins TRBV12-3 or TRBV12-4 and TRBJ2-7; no reliable D call. This CDR3 contains 14 residues. Trimming pared 5 bases from V and 4 bases from J, leaving 15 bases between. This CDR3 reads CASSPPMKSYEQYF. In DNA form, the CDR3 reads TGTGCCAGCAGTCCACCGATGAAATCATACGAGCAGTACTTC.

This clonotype has just a few counts. The chain uses TRBV27 and TRBJ2-1, with D perhaps being TRBD1 or TRBD2 (5 bases each). Germline V lookup: CDR1 MNHEY, CDR2 SMNVEV (reference sequence). V lost 0 bases and J lost 9, with 18 bases in between. This CDR3 spans 16 amino acids. Here the CDR3 DNA reads TGTGCCAGCAGTTTATCGGTGGCAGGGAGTGAAGCTGAGCAGTTCTTC. Translating gives CASSLSVAGSEAEQFF.

The chain combines TRBV4-1 with TRBJ2-7; TRBD1 aligns across 7 bases. The CDR3 length is 15 residues. Germline loops: CDR1 MGHRA, CDR2 YSYEKL. The trim removed 4 bases at V and 0 bases at J, leaving 6 bases unmatched. The CDR3: CASSLTQGLSYEQYF. Written as DNA, the CDR3 is TGCGCCAGCAGCCTCACACAGGGGCTCTCCTACGAGCAGTACTTC.

DNA for the CDR3: TGCGCCAGCAGCTTTGACAGGAACGATGAAAAACTGTTTTTT. It yields the protein CASSFDRNDEKLFF. This chain links TRBV5-1 with TRBJ1-4, with TRBD1 as a possible D gene (6 bases). The CDR3 covers 14 residues. The germline V and J ends were trimmed by 2 bases and 6 bases, with 11 bases remaining between them. Per the germline V gene, CDR1 is SGHRS and CDR2 is YFSETQ. The complete variable domain, with remaining parts taken from reference TRBV5-1 and TRBJ1-4, reads KAGVTQTPRYLIKTRGQQVTLSCSPISGHRSVSWYQQTPGQGLQFLFEYFSETQRNKGNFPGRFSGRQFSNSRSEMNVSTLELGDSALYLCASSFDRNDEKLFFGSGTQLSVL.

The chain recombines TRBV20-1 with TRBJ2-3, with D possibly being TRBD2 (6 bases). The ends were cut back, 5 bases at V and 4 bases at J, with 10 bases in the middle. This CDR3 contains 12 residues. Germline V gene lookup returns CDR1 DFQATT and CDR2 SNEGSKA (reference sequence). In nucleotides, the CDR3 is TGCAGTGCTGGGCGGGGAGCAGATACGCAGTATTTT. Translation: CSAGRGADTQYF.

In this sample, this clonotype turned up a few times. The V call is TRBV29-1, the J call TRBJ2-1, with D perhaps TRBD2 (6 bases). This CDR3 is 11 amino acids long. V was trimmed by 7 bases and J by 7 bases, leaving 11 bases between them. Germline V gives CDR1 SQVTM, CDR2 ANQGSEA. The CDR3 here is CSGGTPNEQFF. CDR3 DNA sequence: TGCAGCGGTGGGACTCCGAATGAGCAGTTCTTC.

The chain joins TRBV11-2 to TRBJ2-7, with 9 bases matching TRBD2. The CDR3 loop spans 18 amino acids. The V segment lost 1 base and the J segment 7 bases; nucleotides outside the gene matches: 17. In germline, CDR1 is SGHAT, CDR2 FQNNGV. In DNA, the CDR3 is TGTGCCAGCAGCTTAGTAAGGGCCGGCGCGGGAGGGTGGTATGAGCAGTACTTC. Residues: CASSLVRAGAGGWYEQYF.

This clonotype was seen many times. The chain has TRBV7-9 and TRBJ2-1; 12 positions agree with TRBD2. CDR1 SEHNR and CDR2 FQNEAQ come from the germline V gene (reference sequence). The CDR3 has 16 amino acids. Losses at the gene ends were 5 bases for V and 4 bases for J; bases not matched to a gene: 6. The CDR3 spells CASSPRTSGDYNEQFF. The CDR3 region has the DNA TGTGCCAGCAGCCCCCGGACTAGCGGGGATTACAATGAGCAGTTCTTC.

The CDR3: CASSWGQYTGELFF. CDR3 nucleotide sequence: TGTGCCAGCAGTTGGGGACAGTACACCGGGGAGCTGTTTTTT. The V and J genes are TRBV6-5 and TRBJ2-2; 7 bases agree with TRBD1. CDR3 length: 14 residues. V trimming: 4 bases; J trimming: 3 bases; junction bases outside the gene matches: 2. Germline lookup yields CDR1 MNHEY and CDR2 SVGAGI.

This clonotype has more than one count but fewer than ten. The chain couples TRBV7-8 to TRBJ2-7, with 7 positions matching TRBD2. J was trimmed by 5 bases and V by 4 bases; bases with no gene match: 8. This CDR3 is built from 14 residues. Germline V gene data show CDR1 as SGHVS and CDR2 as FQNEAQ. CDR3 sequence (DNA): TGTGCCAGCAGCTCGTTAGCGGGTACGGACGAGCAGTACTTC. Protein product: CASSSLAGTDEQYF.

This clonotype was found many times. V is TRBV12-3 or TRBV12-4 and J is TRBJ1-1; TRBD1 agrees at 7 bases. CDR3 length: 13 amino acids. The V segment lost 3 bases and the J segment 4 bases; nucleotides outside the gene matches: 2. CDR3 sequence (DNA): TGTGCCAGCAGTTTTGGGGACAGCACTGAAGCTTTCTTT. Amino acid sequence: CASSFGDSTEAFF.

This clonotype was counted a few times. The rearrangement uses TRBV9 and TRBJ2-2, with D perhaps matching TRBD1 (5 bases). Germline V gives CDR1 SGDLS, CDR2 YYNGEE. Between the trimmed V and J ends, which lost 5 bases and 4 bases, there was a span of 18 bases. The CDR3 is made up of 16 amino acids. CDR3 protein: CASSLGAGMSTGELFF. For the CDR3, the DNA is TGTGCCAGCAGTCTAGGGGCAGGGATGAGCACCGGGGAGCTGTTTTTT.

There are a few counts of this clonotype. The V and J genes are TRBV12-3 or TRBV12-4 and TRBJ1-1; possibly TRBD1 for D (6 bases). V was trimmed by 8 bases and J by 1 base, leaving 20 bases between them. The CDR3 has 16 residues. CDR3 protein: CASAGHKILKNTEAFF. For the CDR3, the DNA is TGTGCCAGCGCGGGACATAAGATCCTAAAGAACACTGAAGCTTTCTTT.

This clonotype has only a few counts. This rearrangement joins TRBV27 to TRBJ2-7, with D perhaps assigned TRBD1 or TRBD2 (5 bases each). Germline V gene data show CDR1 as MNHEY and CDR2 as SMNVEV (reference sequence). CDR3 length equals 14 residues. V was cut by 9 bases and J by 7 bases, with 22 bases left in between. The chain's CDR3 is CASGSGPQWVEQYF. Here the CDR3 DNA reads TGTGCCAGTGGATCGGGGCCGCAATGGGTAGAGCAGTACTTC.

In its sample, this clonotype was seen a few times. V gene TRBV4-1 combines with J gene TRBJ1-5, with D tentatively TRBD1 (5 bases). Germline V CDR1 and CDR2: MGHRA, YSYEKL. There are 15 residues in the CDR3. Trimming took off 4 bases at V and 2 bases at J, with 12 bases between the two ends. The CDR3: CASSPPGLGNQPQHF. The DNA for the CDR3 is TGCGCCAGCAGCCCGCCAGGGTTGGGCAATCAGCCCCAGCATTTT.

This clonotype was detected only a few times. The chain is built from TRBV5-1 and TRBJ1-3; unclear D gene. Germline lookup yields CDR1 SGHRS and CDR2 YFSETQ. The CDR3 sequence is 14 residues long. V shed 1 base and J shed 11 bases, with 16 bases lying between them. The CDR3 DNA reads TGCGCCAGCAGCTTGAGTCAGGACGTTAGAGCCATATATTTT. Its protein product is CASSLSQDVRAIYF.

The gene calls are TRBV20-1 and TRBJ2-1; 10 bases fit TRBD1. This CDR3 has 21 amino acids. Looked up from germline, CDR1 is DFQATT and CDR2 is SNEGSKA (reference sequence). V was clipped by 5 bases and J by 0 bases; unmatched bases: 22. Here the CDR3 DNA reads TGCAGTGCTCAAACGGGCGCCCGGTGGGACAGGGGAATGAGCTCCTACAATGAGCAGTTCTTC. It yields the protein CSAQTGARWDRGMSSYNEQFF.

This clonotype occurred a few times. The chain recombines TRBV7-9 with TRBJ1-1; possible D gene TRBD1, 5 bases. This CDR3 spans 14 amino acids. V lost 2 bases and J 3 bases, leaving 10 bases between the germline ends. The germline V gene has CDR1 SEHNR and CDR2 FQNEAQ (reference sequence). The CDR3 protein is CASSLLGADTEAFF. The CDR3, as DNA: TGTGCCAGCAGCTTATTAGGGGCGGACACTGAAGCTTTCTTT.

This chain uses TRBV5-1 with TRBJ2-2; TRBD2 agrees at 11 bases. V trimming: 2 bases; J trimming: 4 bases; junction bases outside the gene matches: 13. CDR1 and CDR2 from the germline V gene are SGHRS and YFSETQ. CDR3 length: 19 amino acids. CDR3 in amino acids: CASSFLYPLAGGSTGELFF. The CDR3, as DNA: TGCGCCAGCAGCTTTTTGTATCCCTTAGCGGGAGGGAGCACCGGGGAGCTGTTTTTT.

J is TRBJ2-7 and V is TRBV7-9; TRBD2 might be the D (6 bases). From germline, CDR1 is SEHNR and CDR2 FQNEAQ (reference sequence). The V end lost 1 base, the J end lost 3 bases, and 19 bases lay between the germline ends. The CDR3 consists of 17 residues. CDR3 DNA sequence: TGTGCCAGCAGCTTAGTTAGTCGCCGAGGGAGGAACTACGAGCAGTACTTC. Protein: CASSLVSRRGRNYEQYF.

This clonotype was detected a few times. V is TRBV6-5 and J is TRBJ2-1, with no clear D. This CDR3 has 12 residues. Germline lookup yields CDR1 MNHEY and CDR2 SVGAGI. V was cut by 5 bases and J by 6 bases, with 8 bases left in between. CDR3 protein: CASSKTPNEQFF. The CDR3 DNA is TGTGCCAGCAGTAAAACCCCCAATGAGCAGTTCTTC.